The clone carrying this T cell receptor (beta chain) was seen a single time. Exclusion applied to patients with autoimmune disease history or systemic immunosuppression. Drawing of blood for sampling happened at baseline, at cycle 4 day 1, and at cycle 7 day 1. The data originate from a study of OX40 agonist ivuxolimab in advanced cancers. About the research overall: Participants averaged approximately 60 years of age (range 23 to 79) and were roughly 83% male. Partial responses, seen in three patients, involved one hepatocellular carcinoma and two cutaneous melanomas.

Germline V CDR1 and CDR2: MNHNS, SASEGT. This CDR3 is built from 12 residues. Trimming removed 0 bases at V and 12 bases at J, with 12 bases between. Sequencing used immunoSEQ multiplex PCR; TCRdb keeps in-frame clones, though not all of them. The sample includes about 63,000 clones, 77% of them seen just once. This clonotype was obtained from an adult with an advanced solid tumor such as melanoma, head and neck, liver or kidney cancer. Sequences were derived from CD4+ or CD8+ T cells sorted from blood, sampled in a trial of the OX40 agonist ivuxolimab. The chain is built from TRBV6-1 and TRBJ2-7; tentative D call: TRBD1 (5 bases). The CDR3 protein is CASSEAGRVAYF. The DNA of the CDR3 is TGTGCCAGCAGTGAAGCGGGCAGGGTCGCGTACTTC.